A selection of T cell receptor beta chains follows, all from one sample in a study of cytomegalovirus exposure and HLA in healthy donors. Method: immunoSEQ multiplex PCR; TCRdb's copy keeps in-frame clones and lacks some. The sample contains 90,000 to 120,000 clones, around 85% of which appear only once. Source material: PBMCs. The receptors stem from a young man in good health and CMV-seronegative. The CDR3 runs from the conserved cysteine through the conserved F or W. For some rows the clone size is stated as once, few or many, or as a class when expanded; others skip it.

clone size	J gene	V gene	CDR3 protein
NA	TRBJ1-1	TRBV14	CASSQGLDRGPEAFF
NA	TRBJ1-2	TRBV2	CASSVSREGGYTF
once	TRBJ2-1	TRBV9	CASSVYGSGSSYNEQFF
NA	TRBJ2-1	TRBV7-8	CASSSLRGQGGWQFF
few	TRBJ2-3	TRBV2	CASSGRLAGGVDTQYF
NA	TRBJ1-6	TRBV9	CASSPQTAYNSPLHF
NA	TRBJ2-7	TRBV2	CASSTPAAGSYEQYF
NA	TRBJ2-7	TRBV30	CAWSFGLAGVEQYF
NA	TRBJ2-1	TRBV28	CASSAKDQGNEQFF
once	TRBJ2-1	TRBV10-2	CASSRSGLAGVGGNEQFF
NA	TRBJ2-7	TRBV15	CATSRGGRLDEQYF
NA	NA	TRBV29-1	CSVTRTGRPYEQYF
NA	TRBJ2-2	TRBV7-3	CASSPSRAGELFF
once	TRBJ2-7	TRBV6-6	CASTPSRHEQYF
NA	TRBJ2-5	TRBV11-3	CASSSEGGLAETQYF
NA	TRBJ2-4	TRBV7-9	CASRHIQGEKNIQYF
few	TRBJ2-7	TRBV7-2	CASNNNGQPRDEQYF
NA	TRBJ1-4	TRBV7-9	CASSFTGLGRGNRGEKLFF
NA	TRBJ2-2	TRBV5-1	CASSPLSGELFF
NA	TRBJ2-6	TRBV6-4	CASSDLPGGTSGANVLTF
NA	TRBJ2-1	TRBV6-1	CASSDGDGSYNEQFF
NA	TRBJ1-3	TRBV30	CAWSVFIQASGNTIYF
NA	TRBJ1-5	TRBV29-1	CSALIQGSNQPQHF
once	TRBJ1-1	TRBV6-5	CASSKYRETEAFF